The 23 T cell receptor beta chains listed next were all sequenced from one sample in a study of shared T cell receptors in the human thymus. Only in-frame clones appear in the TCRdb table, and some are missing; sequencing was by immunoSEQ multiplex PCR. The sample holds some 660,000 clones, more than 75% seen once. The same data also went into a second study, on human thymus T cells.

The specimen sequenced was thymocytes. The receptors here all came from a boy less than two years old with a congenital heart defect.

V usage is TRBV19 and J usage is TRBJ2-5; the D gene is possibly TRBD1 (5 bases). Germline V gene sequence: CDR1 LNHDA, CDR2 SQIVND (reference sequence). Trimming took off 3 bases at V and 5 bases at J, with 16 bases between the two ends. The CDR3 consists of 15 residues. CDR3 bases: TGTGCCAGTAGTATTGCGTGGCAGGGTGCGGAGACCCAGTACTTC. Its translation: CASSIAWQGAETQYF. Variable domain in full (rest from reference TRBV19 and TRBJ2-5): DGGITQSPKYLFRKEGQNVTLSCEQNLNHDAMYWYRQDPGQGLRLIYYSQIVNDFQKGDIAEGYSVSREKKESFPLTVTSAQKNPTAFYLCASSIAWQGAETQYFGPGTRLLVL.

J is TRBJ2-7 and V is TRBV10-2; 10 bases are a match to TRBD1. CDR3 length equals 15 residues. After removal of 5 bases from V and 5 bases from J, the junction contained 9 bases not matched to a gene. The germline V gene has CDR1 WSHSY and CDR2 SAAADI. CDR3 residues: CASSPTDRGLHEQYF. The CDR3 DNA is TGCGCCAGCAGTCCGACAGACAGGGGGCTGCACGAGCAGTACTTC.

The rearrangement links TRBV27 to TRBJ2-5; TRBD2 aligns across 15 bases. Germline V gene lookup returns CDR1 MNHEY and CDR2 SMNVEV (reference sequence). V dropped 3 bases and J dropped 7; count of bases not matched to a gene: 6. The CDR3 contains 16 residues. CDR3 coding DNA: TGTGCCAGCAGTTTGAGGACTAGCGGGGGGGAGGGGACCCAGTACTTC. This codes for CASSLRTSGGEGTQYF.

The chain joins TRBV11-2 to TRBJ1-1, with a tentative D call TRBD1 (5 bases). V shed 5 bases and J shed 1 base, with 8 bases lying between them. This CDR3 is 13 amino acids long. Germline values: CDR1 SGHAT, CDR2 FQNNGV. The DNA of the CDR3 is TGTGCCAGCAGCCAGACAGAGAACACTGAAGCTTTCTTT. Encoded protein: CASSQTENTEAFF.

The J gene is TRBJ1-1, the V gene TRBV5-1, with 7 bases lining up with TRBD1. Germline assignment: CDR1 SGHRS and CDR2 YFSETQ. V lost 3 bases, J lost 0 bases, and 5 bases stayed unmatched. The CDR3 is 15 residues long. Here the CDR3 DNA reads TGCGCCAGCAGCTCGCCGGGACAGTTGAACACTGAAGCTTTCTTT. This encodes CASSSPGQLNTEAFF.

The chain links TRBV28 to TRBJ2-7; 9 positions agree with TRBD1. The CDR3 is made up of 13 amino acids. Germline CDR1 MDHEN, CDR2 SYDVKM. J was trimmed by 5 bases and V by 6 bases; bases with no gene match: 5. Here the CDR3 reads CASRLQGADEQYF. Written as DNA, the CDR3 is TGTGCCAGCAGGCTACAGGGGGCAGACGAGCAGTACTTC.

Written as DNA, the CDR3 is TGTGCCAGCAGTGGGGGACTAGCGGGGGTTTCCACAGATACGCAGTATTTT. Amino acids: CASSGGLAGVSTDTQYF. V usage is TRBV6-1 and J usage is TRBJ2-3; 14 bases are shared with TRBD2. The CDR3 spans 17 residues. Trimming cost V 4 bases and J 2 bases; bases outside gene matches: 5. The germline gives CDR1 MNHNS, CDR2 SASEGT.

This clone has just one count. The V gene is TRBV5-1, the J gene TRBJ1-2, with D hard to call. This CDR3 is 18 amino acids long. Trimming shortened V by 2 bases and J by 2 bases, and 22 bases separated the two germline ends. Germline V gene data show CDR1 as SGHRS and CDR2 as YFSETQ. CDR3 amino acids: CASSFGVNHLPLNYGYTF. CDR3 nucleotide sequence: TGCGCCAGCAGCTTCGGTGTCAATCATTTACCGCTAAACTATGGCTACACCTTC.

The table lists this clone with a count of one. V and J are TRBV27 and TRBJ2-7; weak D call: TRBD1 (5 bases). The CDR3 has 13 amino acids. Trimming pared 5 bases from V and 4 bases from J, leaving 12 bases between. The germline V gene encodes CDR1 MNHEY and CDR2 SMNVEV (reference sequence). The CDR3 sequence: CASSPYQGYEQYF. For the CDR3, the DNA is TGTGCCAGCAGTCCTTACCAGGGTTACGAGCAGTACTTC.

This clone occurred once. The chain links TRBV28 to TRBJ1-3; 7 positions agree with TRBD1. V trimming: 5 bases; J trimming: 0 bases; junction bases outside the gene matches: 7. There are 16 residues in the CDR3. Looked up from germline, CDR1 is MDHEN and CDR2 is SYDVKM. As DNA, the CDR3 is TGTGCCAGCAGTCTGAGCAGGGGGGACTCTGGAAACACCATATATTTT. Protein sequence: CASSLSRGDSGNTIYF. Complete variable domain (other parts from reference TRBV28 and TRBJ1-3): DVKVTQSSRYLVKRTGEKVFLECVQDMDHENMFWYRQDPGLGLRLIYFSYDVKMKEKGDIPEGYSVSREKKERFSLILESASTNQTSMYLCASSLSRGDSGNTIYFGEGSWLTVV.

This rearrangement joins TRBV14 to TRBJ2-3; 7 nucleotides agree with TRBD2. Trimming at V came to 0 bases and at J to 1 base, leaving 7 bases not matched to a gene. Germline V gene data show CDR1 as SGHDN and CDR2 as FVKESK. The CDR3 is 17 residues long. CDR3 bases: TGTGCCAGCAGCCAAGAGAGCTCTAGCGGCGGCACAGATACGCAGTATTTT. Amino acid sequence: CASSQESSSGGTDTQYF.

This sequence joins TRBV27 and TRBJ2-3, with a tentative D call TRBD2 (5 bases). Trimming removed 7 bases at V and 5 bases at J, with 13 bases between. The CDR3 covers 13 residues. Germline CDR1 reads MNHEY; CDR2 reads SMNVEV (reference sequence). CDR3 nucleotide sequence: TGTGCCAGCAAGGGAGAGCCCGGAGATACGCAGTATTTT. Its translation: CASKGEPGDTQYF.

J is TRBJ2-1 and V is TRBV6-6, with D possibly TRBD2 on 6 matching bases. The V gene's germline CDR1 is MNHNY and CDR2 SVGAGI (reference sequence). The CDR3 extends over 11 amino acids. CDR3 coding DNA: TGTGCGAGCGGAGGGACCGATGAGCAGTTCTTC. Translation gives CASGGTDEQFF.

The chain employs TRBV7-9 and TRBJ1-1; the D is unclear. Deletions cut 10 bases from V and 3 bases from J, with 3 bases between. The CDR3 runs to 9 residues. Per the germline V gene, CDR1 is SEHNR and CDR2 is FQNEAQ (reference sequence). The CDR3 loop is CAIDTEAFF. In DNA form, the CDR3 reads TGTGCCATCGACACTGAAGCTTTCTTT.

V is TRBV30 and J is TRBJ1-1; no clear D gene. CDR1 is GTSNPN and CDR2 is SVGIG in the germline V gene (reference sequence). The V end lost 1 base, the J end lost 0 bases, and 12 bases lay between the germline ends. The CDR3 covers 15 residues. CDR3 amino acids: CAWSAGGVVNTEAFF. The CDR3 region has the DNA TGTGCCTGGAGTGCTGGCGGGGTCGTGAACACTGAAGCTTTCTTT.

J is TRBJ1-1 and V is TRBV19, with D unclear. The CDR3 has 15 amino acids. The germline V and J ends were trimmed by 1 base and 7 bases, with 16 bases remaining between them. Germline V gene data show CDR1 as LNHDA and CDR2 as SQIVND (reference sequence). CDR3 sequence (DNA): TGTGCCAGTAGTATAGTACGGGGATTTAAAGTTGAAGCTTTCTTT. Translation gives CASSIVRGFKVEAFF.

This clone was seen just once. This rearrangement joins TRBV4-1 to TRBJ2-7; 13 bases match TRBD2. Germline loops: CDR1 MGHRA, CDR2 YSYEKL. The CDR3 contains 16 residues. The V segment lost 5 bases and the J segment 2 bases; nucleotides outside the gene matches: 6. CDR3 amino acids: CASSARLAGGTYEQYF. The CDR3 nucleotides are TGCGCCAGCAGCGCCCGACTAGCGGGAGGCACCTACGAGCAGTACTTC.

The chain links TRBV4-3 to TRBJ2-1; a weak D match, TRBD2 (5 bases). V was pared by 1 base and J by 0 bases, with 16 bases between. Looked up from germline, CDR1 is LGHNA and CDR2 is YSLEER. This CDR3 contains 18 residues. The CDR3 DNA follows: TGCGCCAGCAGCCAAGTAACATTTGGGAGTAGCTCCTACAATGAGCAGTTCTTC. Translated: CASSQVTFGSSSYNEQFF.

The V call is TRBV5-1, the J call TRBJ2-7; TRBD2 matches 13 bases. The CDR3 contains 19 residues. Trimming removed 4 bases from V and 2 bases from J; junction bases left unmatched: 15. Germline V lookup: CDR1 SGHRS, CDR2 YFSETQ. CDR3 residues: CASSRPRLAGGVRTYEQYF. The CDR3 nucleotides are TGCGCCAGCAGCCGACCCAGACTAGCGGGAGGAGTGAGGACCTACGAGCAGTACTTC.

This clone is a singleton in its sample. The genes are TRBV7-6 and TRBJ2-7; the match to TRBD2 covers 8 bases. V lost 5 bases to trimming and J lost 3 bases; unmatched junction nucleotides: 15. The CDR3 consists of 17 residues. In germline, CDR1 is SGHVS, CDR2 FNYEAQ. The chain's CDR3 is CASSQSPGGRQIYEQYF. The DNA of the CDR3 is TGTGCCAGCAGCCAATCCCCCGGCGGGAGGCAAATCTACGAGCAGTACTTC.

A few counts support this clone. The rearrangement links TRBV10-3 to TRBJ1-6; 8 bases fit TRBD1. Germline trimming cut 6 bases from V and 7 bases from J; bases unmatched to any gene: 8. There are 15 residues in the CDR3. Germline CDR1 and CDR2: ENHRY and SYGVKD. The CDR3 region is CAISAGQGGNSPLHF. For the CDR3, the DNA is TGTGCCATCAGCGCTGGACAGGGCGGCAATTCACCCCTCCACTTT.

The chain couples TRBV14 to TRBJ2-2; 8 nucleotides align to TRBD2. Trimming removed 3 bases from V and 6 bases from J; junction bases left unmatched: 9. Germline assignment: CDR1 SGHDN and CDR2 FVKESK. The CDR3 is 16 residues long. CDR3 DNA sequence: TGTGCCAGCAGCCAGCTCGGGGGGGCGCTTTCCGGGGAGCTGTTTTTT. Encoded protein: CASSQLGGALSGELFF.

This chain uses TRBV18 with TRBJ1-1; D might be TRBD1 (6 bases). This CDR3 is built from 15 residues. The germline V and J ends were trimmed by 8 bases and 0 bases, with 16 bases remaining between them. Per the germline V gene, CDR1 is KGHSH and CDR2 is LQKENI. This chain's CDR3 is CASDHQGQLNTEAFF. CDR3 nucleotides: TGTGCCAGCGACCACCAGGGGCAGCTGAACACTGAAGCTTTCTTT.